This T cell receptor beta chain originates from a study of blood T cell repertoires in COVID-19. J gave up 3 bases and V 2 bases, and 4 bases lay outside the gene matches. The CDR3 is made up of 14 amino acids. Germline CDR1 and CDR2: SGHRS and YFSETQ. TCRdb's copy holds only in-frame clones and misses some; the assay was immunoSEQ multiplex PCR. This table has around 260,000 clones, approximately 87% appearing once. Material for sequencing was peripheral blood. This clonotype was obtained from a woman aged 45-65 years with acute or convalescent COVID-19. The chain employs TRBV5-1 and TRBJ1-1; 7 bases are shared with TRBD1. CDR3 coding DNA: TGCGCCAGCAGCTTCCAAGGACAGGACACTGAAGCTTTCTTT. Residues: CASSFQGQDTEAFF.